What follows describes a single T cell receptor beta chain. Its antigen remains unidentified. This sample stems from a study of PD-1 blockade in classical Hodgkin lymphoma. Study background: Intravenous infusions of nivolumab 3 mg/kg reached patients every 2 weeks. Study-wide findings and caveats: Unlike CD8+ TCR diversity, which did not rise significantly by C4D1, CD4+ TCR diversity did.

The V end lost 0 bases, the J end lost 5 bases, and 14 bases lay between the germline ends. The CDR3 totals 16 residues. CDR1 and CDR2 from the germline V gene are SGHRS and YFSETQ. Every patient relapsed after autologous stem cell transplantation, and brentuximab vedotin exposure varied. Complete response, partial response or progressive disease was recorded as best response. Libraries were prepared by immunoSEQ multiplex PCR; TCRdb keeps only in-frame clonotypes and omits some of them. The top ten hold over 2.5% of the sample, which has over 80,000 clones, 80% to 95% seen once. Source: peripheral blood mononuclear cells (PBMCs), taken at baseline. The chain has TRBV5-1 and TRBJ1-4; D gene uncertain. This TCR was sampled from a human donor with classical Hodgkin lymphoma. The CDR3 bases are TGCGCCAGCAGCTTGGCCAACCGGGGTTTAAATGAAAAACTGTTTTTT. Residues: CASSLANRGLNEKLFF.